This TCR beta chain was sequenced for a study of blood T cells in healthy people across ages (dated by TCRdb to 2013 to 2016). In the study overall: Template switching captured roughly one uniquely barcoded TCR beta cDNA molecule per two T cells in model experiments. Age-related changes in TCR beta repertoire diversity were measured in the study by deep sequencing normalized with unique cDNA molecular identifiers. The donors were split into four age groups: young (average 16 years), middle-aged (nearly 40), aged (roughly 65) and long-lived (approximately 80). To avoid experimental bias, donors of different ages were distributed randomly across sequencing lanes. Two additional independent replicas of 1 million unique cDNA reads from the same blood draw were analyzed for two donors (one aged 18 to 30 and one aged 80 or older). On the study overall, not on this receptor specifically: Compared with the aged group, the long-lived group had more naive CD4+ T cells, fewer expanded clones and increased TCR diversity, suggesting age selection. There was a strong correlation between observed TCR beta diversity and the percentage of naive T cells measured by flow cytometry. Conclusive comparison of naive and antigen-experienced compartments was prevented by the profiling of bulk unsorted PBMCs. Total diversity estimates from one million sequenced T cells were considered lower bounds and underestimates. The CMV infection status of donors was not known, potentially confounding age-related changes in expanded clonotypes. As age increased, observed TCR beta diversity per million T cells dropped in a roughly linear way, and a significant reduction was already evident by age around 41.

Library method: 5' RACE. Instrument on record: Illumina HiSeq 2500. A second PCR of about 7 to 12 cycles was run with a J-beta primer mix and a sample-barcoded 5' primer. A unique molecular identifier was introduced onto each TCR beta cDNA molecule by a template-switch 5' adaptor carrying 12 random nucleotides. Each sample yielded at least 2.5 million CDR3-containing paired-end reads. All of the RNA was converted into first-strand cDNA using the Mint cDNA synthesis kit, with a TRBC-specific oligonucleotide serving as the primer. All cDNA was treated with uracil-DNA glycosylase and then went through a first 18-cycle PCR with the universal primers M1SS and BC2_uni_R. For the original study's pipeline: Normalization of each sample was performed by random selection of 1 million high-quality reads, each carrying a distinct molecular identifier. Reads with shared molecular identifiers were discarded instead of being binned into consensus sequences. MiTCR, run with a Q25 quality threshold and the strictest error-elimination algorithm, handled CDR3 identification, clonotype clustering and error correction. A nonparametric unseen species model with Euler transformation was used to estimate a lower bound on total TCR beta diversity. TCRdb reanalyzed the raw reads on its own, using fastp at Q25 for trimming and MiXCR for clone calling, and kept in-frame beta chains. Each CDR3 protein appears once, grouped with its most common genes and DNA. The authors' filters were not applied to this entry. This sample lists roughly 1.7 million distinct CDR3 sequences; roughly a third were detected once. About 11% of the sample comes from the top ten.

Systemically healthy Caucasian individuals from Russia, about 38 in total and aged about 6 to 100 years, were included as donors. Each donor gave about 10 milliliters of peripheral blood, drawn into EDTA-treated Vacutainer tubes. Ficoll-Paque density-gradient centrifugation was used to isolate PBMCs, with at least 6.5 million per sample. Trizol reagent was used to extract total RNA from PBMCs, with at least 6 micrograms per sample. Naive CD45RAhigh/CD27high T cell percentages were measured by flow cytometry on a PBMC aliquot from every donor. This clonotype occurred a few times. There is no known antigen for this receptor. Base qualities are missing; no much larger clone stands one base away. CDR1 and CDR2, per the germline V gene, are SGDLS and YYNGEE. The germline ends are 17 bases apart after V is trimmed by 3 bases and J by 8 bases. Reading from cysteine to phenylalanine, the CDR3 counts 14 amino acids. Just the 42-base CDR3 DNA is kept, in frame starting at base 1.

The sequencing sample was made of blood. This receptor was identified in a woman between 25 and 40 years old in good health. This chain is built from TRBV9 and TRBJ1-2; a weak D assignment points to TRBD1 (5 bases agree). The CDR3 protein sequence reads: CASSAVWGESGYTF. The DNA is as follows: TGTGCCAGCAGCGCCGTATGGGGGGAATCCGGCTACACCTTC.